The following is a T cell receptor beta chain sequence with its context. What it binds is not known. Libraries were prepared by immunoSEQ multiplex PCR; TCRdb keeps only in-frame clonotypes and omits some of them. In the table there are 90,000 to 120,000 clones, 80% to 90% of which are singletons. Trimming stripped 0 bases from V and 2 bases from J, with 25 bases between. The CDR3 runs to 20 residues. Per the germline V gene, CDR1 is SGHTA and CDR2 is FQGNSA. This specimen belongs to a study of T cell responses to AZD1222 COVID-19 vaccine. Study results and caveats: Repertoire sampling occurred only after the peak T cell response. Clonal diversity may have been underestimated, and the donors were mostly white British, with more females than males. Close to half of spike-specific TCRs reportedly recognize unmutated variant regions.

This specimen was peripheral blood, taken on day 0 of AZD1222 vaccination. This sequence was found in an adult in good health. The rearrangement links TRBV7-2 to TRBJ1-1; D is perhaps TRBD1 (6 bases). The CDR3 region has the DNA TGTGCCAGCAGCTTAGCGAATCGTTATTGGGGGGGCGCTGCCAACACTGAAGCTTTCTTT. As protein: CASSLANRYWGGAANTEAFF.